This T cell receptor beta chain was documented in a study of beta chain features in type 1 diabetes. Notes on this clone: Its antigen remains unidentified.

The study's findings and limits: In all four CD4+ subsets, TCRB CDR3 length was significantly, moderately reduced in type 1 diabetes. Cells that show high TCR expression could be over-represented by cDNA sequencing. Among type 1 diabetes patients, VDJ junctions had fewer insertions and more deletions.

Cell sorting via CD45RO/CCR7/CD25/CD127/CD95/CD27 was performed to obtain CD4+ naive, central memory, regulatory and stem cell-like memory cells. Germline CDR1 is ENHRY and CDR2 is SYGVKD. Losses at the gene ends were 6 bases for V and 6 bases for J; bases not matched to a gene: 6. The CDR3 is made up of 13 amino acids. TCRB transcripts that were expressed got sequenced, as all of the isolated RNA had been reverse transcribed. The repertoire was sequenced with immunoSEQ multiplex PCR; TCRdb's copy has only in-frame clones and lacks some. This table has 150,000 to 190,000 clones, 10% appearing once. The source material was central memory CD4+ T cells from blood. The chain has TRBV10-3 and TRBJ1-2, with 8 bases identical to TRBD1. This receptor was obtained from a man aged 30 to 39 with type 1 diabetes. This CDR3 reads CAISETGDHGYTF. CDR3 in DNA: TGTGCCATCAGCGAGACAGGGGACCATGGCTACACCTTC.